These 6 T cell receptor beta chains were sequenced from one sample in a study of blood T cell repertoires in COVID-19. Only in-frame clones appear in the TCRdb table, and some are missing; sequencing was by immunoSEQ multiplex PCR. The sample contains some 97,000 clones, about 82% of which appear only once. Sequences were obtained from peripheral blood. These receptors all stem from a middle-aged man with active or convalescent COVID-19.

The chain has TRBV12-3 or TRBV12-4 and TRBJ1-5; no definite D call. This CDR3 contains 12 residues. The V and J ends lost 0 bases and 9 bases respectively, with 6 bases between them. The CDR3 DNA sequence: TGTGCCAGCAGTTTAGCGGGCAGGCCCCAGCATTTT. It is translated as CASSLAGRPQHF.

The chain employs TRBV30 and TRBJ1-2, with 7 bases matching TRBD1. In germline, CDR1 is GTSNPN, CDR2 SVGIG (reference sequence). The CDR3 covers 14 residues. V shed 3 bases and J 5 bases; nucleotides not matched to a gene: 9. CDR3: CAWSPGTDFYGYTF. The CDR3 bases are TGTGCCTGGAGCCCCGGGACAGATTTTTATGGCTACACCTTC. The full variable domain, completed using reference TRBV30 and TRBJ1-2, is SQTIHQWPATLVQPVGSPLSLECTVEGTSNPNLYWYRQAAGRGLQLLFYSVGIGQISSEVPQNLSASRPQDRQFILSSKKLLLSDSGFYLCAWSPGTDFYGYTFGSGTRLTVV.

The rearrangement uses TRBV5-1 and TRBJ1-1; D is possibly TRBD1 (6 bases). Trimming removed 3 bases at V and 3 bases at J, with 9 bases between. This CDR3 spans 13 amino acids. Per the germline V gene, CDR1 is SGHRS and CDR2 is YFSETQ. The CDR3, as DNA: TGCGCCAGCAGCTATGGACAGCACACTGAAGCTTTCTTT. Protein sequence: CASSYGQHTEAFF.

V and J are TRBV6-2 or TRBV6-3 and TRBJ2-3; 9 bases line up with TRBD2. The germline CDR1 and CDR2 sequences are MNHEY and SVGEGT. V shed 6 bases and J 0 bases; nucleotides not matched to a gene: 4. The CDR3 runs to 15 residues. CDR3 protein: CASSLLAGSTDTQYF. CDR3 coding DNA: TGTGCCAGCAGCCTACTAGCGGGTAGCACAGATACGCAGTATTTT.

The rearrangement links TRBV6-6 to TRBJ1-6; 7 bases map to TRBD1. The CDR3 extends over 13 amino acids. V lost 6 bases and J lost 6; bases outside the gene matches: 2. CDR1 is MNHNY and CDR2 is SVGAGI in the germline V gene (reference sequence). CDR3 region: CASSDRANSPLHF. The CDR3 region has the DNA TGTGCCAGCAGCGACAGGGCTAATTCACCCCTCCACTTT.

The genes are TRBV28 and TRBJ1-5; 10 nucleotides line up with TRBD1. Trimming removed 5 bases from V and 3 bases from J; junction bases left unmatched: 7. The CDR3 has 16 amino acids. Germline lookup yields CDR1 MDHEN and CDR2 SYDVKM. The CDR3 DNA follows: TGTGCCAGCAGTAATGGACAGGGGGGATTCAATCAGCCCCAGCATTTT. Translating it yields CASSNGQGGFNQPQHF.